This TCR beta chain was sequenced for a study of CD4 T cells in relation to SARS-CoV-2 and coronaviruses. Only in-frame clones appear in the TCRdb table, and some are missing; sequencing was by immunoSEQ multiplex PCR. The sample shows some 16,000 clones, about 80% of them seen only once. This clone was counted only a few times. Its antigen is still unknown. The unexposed donors gave CD4+ T cells in about 2010-2019, prior to COVID-19. The cells were cultured for about ten days before CD4+ T cells were isolated. V lost 3 bases and J 5 bases, leaving 10 bases between the germline ends. The V gene's germline CDR1 is MDHEN and CDR2 SYDVKM. CDR3 size: 13 residues.

The sequence was obtained from a human donor in good health. V gene TRBV28 combines with J gene TRBJ1-2; TRBD1 might be the D (5 bases). The sequencing sample was made of CD4+ T cells from PBMCs, cultured in vitro. CDR3 residues: CASSLEAGYGYTF. The CDR3 DNA follows: TGTGCCAGCAGTTTGGAGGCAGGGTATGGCTACACCTTC.